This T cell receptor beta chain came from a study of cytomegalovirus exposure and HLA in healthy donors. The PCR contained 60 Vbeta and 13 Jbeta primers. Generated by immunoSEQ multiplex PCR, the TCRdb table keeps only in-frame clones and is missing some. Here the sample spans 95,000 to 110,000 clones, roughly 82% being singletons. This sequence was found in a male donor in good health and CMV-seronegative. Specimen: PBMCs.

CDR3 nucleotides: TGTGCCAGCAGCCTGACGGGAGTAAGCACCGGGGAGCTGTTTTTT. This sequence encodes CASSLTGVSTGELFF. The chain joins TRBV7-9 to TRBJ2-2; maybe TRBD2 (6 bases). Germline V gene data show CDR1 as SEHNR and CDR2 as FQNEAQ (reference sequence). The CDR3 runs to 15 residues. V was shortened by 5 bases and J by 4 bases, with 14 bases between the two germline ends.